The rows below give T cell receptor beta chains drawn from one sample of a study of monozygotic twins with inflammatory bowel disease. TCRdb re-called the 5' RACE reads and shows each CDR3 protein once, DNA omitted. This sample's table reports 330,000 or so distinct CDR3 sequences. Material for sequencing was blood. These receptors all come from a human donor with ulcerative colitis or Crohn's disease, or a healthy co-twin of an affected twin (not recorded which). Each CDR3 is given with its conserved first and last residue.

TRBJ2-1	13	TRBV4-2	CASSQEGGGEQFF
TRBJ1-1	14	TRBV3-1	CASRRQVTNTEAFF
TRBJ2-5	18	TRBV7-2	CASSLAASGRPQAETQYF
TRBJ2-1	15	TRBV11-2	CASSFLSASYNEQFF
TRBJ2-7	15	TRBV7-2	CASSLEVGGIYEQYF
TRBJ1-3	17	TRBV7-2	CASSLGGTESSGNTIYF
TRBJ2-7	16	TRBV28	CASSFRGGSLWDEQYF
TRBJ1-6	15	TRBV15	CATSSGTENNSPLHF
TRBJ2-2	15	TRBV12-3/TRBV12-4	CASSRGQGDTGELFF
TRBJ2-3	15	TRBV6-1	CASHLGAGWTDTQYF
TRBJ2-3	17	TRBV28	CASSLWASGTSTDTQYF
TRBJ2-2	16	TRBV7-8	CASSLAGGRNTGELFF
TRBJ1-2	14	TRBV7-9	CASRDSGSHRGYTF
TRBJ2-3	13	TRBV5-1	CASSFPATDTQYF
TRBJ2-2	13	TRBV2	CAGEREGPGELFF
TRBJ1-5	19	TRBV15	CATSRDLPKRRGADQPQHF
TRBJ2-4	14	TRBV5-6	CASNLQGARNIQYF
TRBJ2-5	15	TRBV12-3/TRBV12-4	CASSSAGLLRGTQYF
TRBJ2-7	13	TRBV5-4	CASTRDRSYEQYF
TRBJ1-2	16	TRBV12-5	CASGPWTGRTVNGYTF
TRBJ2-2	14	TRBV6-4	CASSVRGDTWELFF